The entry below gives a single TCR beta chain sequence along with its context. Which antigen it targets is not known. Per-base quality was not reported, and no clone a single base away is much larger than it. This sample was included in a study of CD8 T cells in ankylosing spondylitis (dated by TCRdb to 2015 to 2018). With regard to the full study: T cell receptor beta repertoires were profiled in healthy donors and ankylosing spondylitis patients so that disease-linked TCR variants could be found. The whole study cohort included 90 to 120 healthy donors and 20 to 30 ankylosing spondylitis patients. Peripheral blood was sampled, and synovial fluid was also collected from ankylosing spondylitis patients. General findings and caveats noted by the study authors: The disease-linked clones were reported as significantly enriched in matched synovial fluid samples from ankylosing spondylitis patients. In peripheral blood, the disease-linked clones were found at relatively low frequencies and had a CD8+ phenotype. Some motif variants were previously reported in synovial fluid and blood of reactive arthritis patients, suggesting common disease-initiation mechanisms. A TCR beta motif made up of several highly homologous amino acid variants appeared to be characteristic of blood from ankylosing spondylitis patients.

Instrument used: Illumina HiSeq 2500. TCR beta libraries were prepared by quantitative 5'-RACE with molecular barcodes. Per the authors' processing: To identify disease-linked TCR variants, a new computational method was used, one built on a probabilistic model of VDJ rearrangement. TCRdb passed the public sequencing reads through fastp at Q25 and MiXCR, retaining productive beta sequences. Records with the same CDR3 protein are collapsed into one entry carrying the most frequent genes and DNA. The authors' filters were not applied to this entry. Across this sample there are a few hundred thousand distinct CDR3 sequences, with roughly 18% seen only once. The ten largest clonotypes hold approximately 0.97% of the sample. CDR1 and CDR2, looked up from the germline V gene, are KGHSH and LQKENI. From the cysteine up to the phenylalanine, the CDR3 has a length of 15 residues. The DNA shown is the 45-base CDR3, in frame from base 1. Trimming accounts for 7 bases at V and 2 bases at J, while the number of junction bases matched to no gene is 3.

Material: blood, either unsorted or a sorted T cell fraction (not recorded which). The sequence links TRBV18 to TRBJ2-3; 13 central bases correspond to TRBD2. The origin of this receptor is a male donor with ankylosing spondylitis. At the DNA level, the sequence is TGTGCCAGCTGCGGACTAGCGGGAGTCACAGATACGCAGTATTTT. It translates as CASCGLAGVTDTQYF. Supplemented by the reference TRBV18 and TRBJ2-3 proteins around the CDR3, the complete variable domain is NAGVMQNPRHLVRRRGQEARLRCSPMKGHSHVYWYRQLPEEGLKFMVYLQKENIIDESGMPKERFSAEFPKEGPSILRIQQVVRGDSAAYFCASCGLAGVTDTQYFGPGTRLTVL.